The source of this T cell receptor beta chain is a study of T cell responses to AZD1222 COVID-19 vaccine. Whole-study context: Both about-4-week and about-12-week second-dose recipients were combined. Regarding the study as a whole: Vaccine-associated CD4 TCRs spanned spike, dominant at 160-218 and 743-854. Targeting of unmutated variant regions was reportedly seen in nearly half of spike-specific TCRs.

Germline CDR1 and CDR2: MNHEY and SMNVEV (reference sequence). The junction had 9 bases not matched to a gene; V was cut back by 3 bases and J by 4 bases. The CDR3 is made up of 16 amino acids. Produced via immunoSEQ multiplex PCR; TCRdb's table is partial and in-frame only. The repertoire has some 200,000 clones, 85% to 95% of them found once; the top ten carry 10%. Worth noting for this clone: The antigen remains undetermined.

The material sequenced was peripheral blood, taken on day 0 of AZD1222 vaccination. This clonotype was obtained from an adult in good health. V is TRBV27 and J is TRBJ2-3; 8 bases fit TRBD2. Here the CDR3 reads CASSFVAGTLADTQYF. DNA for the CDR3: TGTGCCAGCAGTTTTGTAGCGGGAACTCTGGCAGATACGCAGTATTTT.